This T cell receptor beta chain was captured in a study of shared T cell receptors in the human thymus. The CDR3 is 16 residues long. Per germline, CDR1 SGHRS and CDR2 YFSETQ. V was shortened by 0 bases and J by 14 bases, with 25 bases between the two germline ends. Profiled with immunoSEQ multiplex PCR; TCRdb holds only in-frame clones, not every one. There are some 700,000 clones in the sample; approximately 83% occur only once, and roughly 0.01% lies in the top ten. This sample was also put to use in a study of human thymus T cells. That work states: Donors were healthy Finnish babies undergoing corrective operations for congenital heart defects. Resections from corrective heart surgery supplied the thymus tissue. Related work found strong thymic repertoire overlap between unrelated individuals.

Specimen: thymocytes. The TCR sequence derives from a girl less than two years old with a congenital heart defect. This chain connects TRBV5-1 to TRBJ2-3, with D maybe TRBD2 (5 bases). In DNA form, the CDR3 reads TGCGCCAGCAGCTTGGACCAGTCTGAACGTCTCAGAGGGCCGTATTTT. This translates into CASSLDQSERLRGPYF.